This entry features one T cell receptor (beta chain) sequence. Its antigen remains unidentified. No much larger clone is present one base from it, and per-base qualities are unavailable. Participants in the prospective study were enrolled through a virtual design, were aged 18 to 89 years, and lived in roughly 24 United States geographic areas. In the prospective study, cohorts were assigned on the basis of participant-reported clinical history obtained from a screening survey and a study questionnaire. ImmuneRACE Cohort 3 recovered participants were defined by two consecutive negative NP/OP PCR tests, healthcare professional clearance, or symptom resolution. Each participant in the prospective study had whole blood, serum and a nasopharyngeal or oropharyngeal swab collected by mobile phlebotomists. Prospective study participants could optionally give additional blood draws and questionnaires over a roughly two-month period. Prospective study blood samples were shipped either frozen or at room temperature before DNA extraction.

TCRbeta CDR3 regions were amplified from genomic DNA by means of the immunoSEQ Assay, a bias-controlled multiplex PCR. The study's processing was this. The number of nucleated cells in each sample was estimated from the amplification of reference gene primers within the assay. To quantify the absolute abundance of each unique TCRbeta CDR3 rearrangement, sequence reads were collapsed and filtered. For each sample, productive Simpson clonality was calculated by taking the square root of Simpson's diversity index across productive rearrangements. In its TCRdb copy, this immuneACCESS table keeps in-frame sequences only and misses some clones. Where compared with another copy, unresolved V genes explain less than half of these, and the others have no known cause. For V, J and clone size, that table is used; D and trimming come from the DNA. The sample profile shows hundreds of thousands of clones; roughly 90% of them were found once. The top ten clonotypes cover roughly 5% of the sample.

Trimming takes 1 base from V and 4 bases from J, and the germline ends sit 4 bases apart. Taken from the germline V gene, the CDR1 and CDR2 loops are SGHRS and YFSETQ. Counted from cysteine to phenylalanine, this CDR3 has 12 amino acids. Just CDR3 DNA is preserved here, 36 bases in frame from base 1. The sample belongs to a study of blood T cell repertoires in COVID-19 (TCRdb year 2020). Looking at the study overall: Collaborator samples came from the United States, Italy and Spain and covered acute and convalescent phases of COVID-19. The prospective study material was composed of cDNA or gDNA derived from T cells, B-cell-depleted T cells, or PBMCs. The dataset comprised deeply sampled blood TCRbeta repertoires from subjects exposed to, actively infected with, or recovered from COVID-19. The repertoires were released in a freely available public database intended as a resource for research on the immune response to SARS-CoV-2. The samples were drawn from the first 160 participants of the ongoing ImmuneRACE study and from 1,254 subjects provided by 6 global collaborators. Nearly every sample came with metadata listing a de-identified subject ID, COVID-19 status, age in years and sex. HLA class I and class II types, where available, came from metadata supplied by the sample provider rather than from assay-based typing. What the study reported, not specific to this receptor: The amount of clinical and demographic metadata varied by source and participant and was provided uncurated.

This TCR was sampled from a man in his 60s who had recovered from COVID-19. The V and J genes are TRBV5-1 and TRBJ2-3, with the D gene not confidently named. Sequencing input: PBMCs or T cells enriched from blood (not recorded which). In nucleotide form, the sequence is TGCGCCAGCAGCTTGCTCTCAGATACGCAGTATTTT. Translated, this gives CASSLLSDTQYF.